This T cell receptor beta chain was sequenced for a study of blood T cell repertoires in COVID-19 (dated by TCRdb to 2020 to 2021). A note on the overall study: Samples covering the acute and convalescent phases of COVID-19 were provided by collaborators in the United States, Italy and Spain. Samples were obtained from the ongoing ImmuneRACE study (first 160 participants) and from over 1,000 subjects provided by 6 global collaborators. The sample metadata nearly always contained a de-identified subject ID, COVID-19 status, age in years and sex. The dataset comprised deeply sampled blood TCRbeta repertoires from subjects exposed to, actively infected with, or recovered from COVID-19. The material from the prospective study consisted of cDNA or gDNA derived from T cells, B-cell-depleted T cells, or PBMCs. A freely available public database, intended as a resource for researchers studying the immune response to SARS-CoV-2, is where the repertoires were released. Where available, HLA class I and class II types were taken from metadata supplied by the sample provider and were not determined by assay-based typing.

Findings and caveats that apply to the study as a whole: Clinical and demographic metadata were provided uncurated, with the amount varying by source and participant.

This clone appeared a single time. There is no known antigen for this receptor. Base qualities were left out, and no much larger clone turns up one base away. TCRbeta CDR3 regions were amplified from genomic DNA using the immunoSEQ Assay, a bias-controlled multiplex PCR. On the authors' methods: The number of nucleated cells in each sample was estimated by amplification of reference gene primers within the assay. Sequence reads were collapsed and filtered to measure the absolute abundance of every unique TCRbeta CDR3 rearrangement. For each sample, productive Simpson clonality was calculated by taking the square root of Simpson's diversity index across productive rearrangements. As stored in TCRdb, this immuneACCESS dataset retains in-frame rearrangements with V and J assigned. A fraction of the clones does not appear; measured against another copy, unresolved V genes explain less than half of the discrepancy, and the remainder lacks a known reason. For V, J and clone size, that table is used; D and trimming come from the DNA. In this sample the table shows hundreds of thousands of clones, over 75% of which occur a single time. Around 7.8% of the sample is in the top ten clones.

Each collaborating institution followed its own protocols to collect whole blood in K2EDTA tubes. For TCRbeta analysis, collaborators shipped samples as frozen whole blood, isolated PBMCs, or DNA extracted from either of those sample types. This TCR was sampled from a human donor in a cohort sampled during active COVID-19. Sequenced input: peripheral blood.

The sequenced DNA: TGTGCCAGCAGCCCCTATTCAGCGGGGGAGGGTCAGCCCCAGCATTTT. It codes for CASSPYSAGEGQPQHF. Recombination joined TRBV7-2 with TRBJ1-5; the D gene is perhaps TRBD1, on 5 matching bases. The CDR3 runs 16 residues from the cysteine to the phenylalanine. The retained sequence is limited to the CDR3, 48 bases, with the frame set at the first base. The germline V gene sets CDR1 to SGHTA and CDR2 to FQGNSA. V is reduced by 5 bases and J by 6 bases, leaving a spacing of 20 bases between them.